This T cell receptor beta chain came from a study of early T cells in non-severe SARS-CoV-2 infection. V gave up 4 bases and J gave up 8 bases, with 13 bases separating them. The V gene's germline CDR1 is SGHVS and CDR2 FNYEAQ. The CDR3 loop spans 13 amino acids. This clonotype was observed at least ten times. TCRdb processed the 5' RACE reads anew with MiXCR; each CDR3 protein has one entry. The sample contains more than 45,000 distinct CDR3 sequences, approximately 13% of which appear only once. The chain recombines TRBV7-6 with TRBJ2-3; tentative D call: TRBD2 (6 bases). The sample comprised whole blood. The sequence came from an adult who was a healthcare worker with PCR-confirmed SARS-CoV-2 infection or an uninfected control (not recorded which). CDR3 DNA: TGTGCCAGCAGCTCGTCGGGAGAAGGTACGCAGTATTTT. As protein: CASSSSGEGTQYF.